The 16 T cell receptor beta chains presented below share a single source sample, sequenced in a study of T cells in Graves' hyperthyroidism and ophthalmopathy. The TCR beta CDR3 regions underwent amplification using RNA transcripts as the source. Using the HTBI primer set, a first-round RT-PCR was run on the TCR CDR3. TCRdb reanalysed the multiplex PCR reads using MiXCR and keeps one entry per CDR3 protein. The sample consists of roughly 420,000 distinct CDR3 sequences, roughly 15% of them appearing once. Sequencing input: blood. The receptors stem from a woman aged 18 to 35 with Graves' hyperthyroidism.

The V and J genes are TRBV10-3 and TRBJ1-5, with D unresolved. CDR1 is ENHRY and CDR2 is SYGVKD in the germline V gene. V lost 6 bases and J 1 base, leaving 13 bases between the germline ends. The CDR3 is made up of 15 amino acids. This CDR3 is CAISASGGSNQPQHF. The CDR3 DNA follows: TGTGCCATCAGCGCGTCAGGAGGAAGCAATCAGCCCCAGCATTTT.

V is TRBV9 and J is TRBJ2-7; TRBD1 is a possible D gene (6 bases). Trimming took 3 bases from V and 2 from J, leaving 15 bases between them. Germline CDR1 is SGDLS and CDR2 is YYNGEE. The CDR3 spans 15 residues. CDR3 residues: CASSAGDIRAYEQYF. CDR3 bases: TGTGCCAGCAGCGCCGGGGACATTCGGGCCTACGAGCAGTACTTC.

This clonotype was seen a handful of times. This may come from a read error, since a much larger clone is one base off. The J gene is TRBJ2-3, the V gene TRBV3-1, with no clear D. Trimming took off 6 bases at V and 1 base at J, with 14 bases between the two ends. The CDR3 has 15 residues. Per germline, CDR1 LGHDT and CDR2 YNNKEL (reference sequence). CDR3 sequence (DNA): TGTGCCAGCAGACCAACCACACCCGGCACAGATACGCAGTATTTT. Amino acid sequence: CASRPTTPGTDTQYF.

In its sample, this clonotype was seen many times. The chain links TRBV28 to TRBJ2-7, with TRBD1 as a possible D gene (7 bases). Germline assignment: CDR1 MDHEN and CDR2 SYDVKM. The ends were cut back, 6 bases at V and 0 bases at J, with 15 bases in the middle. The CDR3 is 15 residues long. The CDR3 nucleotides read TGTGCCAGCAGGTCCGCGGGACAGAACTCCTACGAGCAGTACTTC. Protein sequence: CASRSAGQNSYEQYF.

The chain combines TRBV4-1 with TRBJ2-7; no firm D call. V lost 2 bases, J lost 6 bases, and 17 bases lay in between. CDR1 is MGHRA, CDR2 YSYEKL, per germline. The CDR3 loop spans 15 amino acids. The DNA of the CDR3 is TGCGCCAGCAGCCAAAGTTTCGTAGGGTTCGGCGAGCAGTACTTC. Translation gives CASSQSFVGFGEQYF.

This clonotype appeared many times. The chain joins TRBV7-8 to TRBJ2-3; D is undetermined. V shed 5 bases and J shed 0 bases, with 12 bases lying between them. Looked up from germline, CDR1 is SGHVS and CDR2 is FQNEAQ. The CDR3 contains 15 residues. The CDR3 protein is CASSQTRRSTDTQYF. Written as DNA, the CDR3 is TGTGCCAGCAGCCAGACCCGGAGAAGCACAGATACGCAGTATTTT.

This clonotype was counted only a few times. This chain joins TRBV27 and TRBJ2-7, with 8 bases that match TRBD2. Germline V gene lookup returns CDR1 MNHEY and CDR2 SMNVEV (reference sequence). Trimming removed 4 bases from V and 9 bases from J; junction bases left unmatched: 14. The CDR3 runs to 15 residues. The CDR3 DNA reads TGTGCCAGCAGTTCCTTTACGGGAGGGCCGGGAGGGCAGTACTTC. It yields the protein CASSSFTGGPGGQYF.

This clonotype was seen at least ten times. The CDR3 sequence: CASSDRVESSNEQFF. The CDR3 nucleotides read TGTGCCAGCAGTGATAGGGTAGAATCAAGCAATGAGCAGTTCTTC. This chain uses TRBV6-1 with TRBJ2-1; D unclear. Germline loops: CDR1 MNHNS, CDR2 SASEGT. This CDR3 contains 15 residues. V was shortened by 3 bases and J by 6 bases, with 15 bases between the two germline ends.

This clonotype was detected many times. J is TRBJ2-7 and V is TRBV30, with a weak D call TRBD1 (5 bases). Trimming removed 3 bases at V and 4 bases at J, with 10 bases between. The CDR3 is 12 residues long. Germline CDR1 GTSNPN, CDR2 SVGIG (reference sequence). The CDR3 loop is CAWRRQLYEQYF. The DNA of the CDR3 is TGTGCCTGGAGAAGACAGTTGTACGAGCAGTACTTC.

This clonotype was counted ten times or more. This chain joins TRBV28 and TRBJ1-1; 9 nucleotides align to TRBD1. The germline CDR1 and CDR2 sequences are MDHEN and SYDVKM. The CDR3 extends over 16 amino acids. Unmatched junction bases numbered 11, after V lost 6 bases and J lost 3 bases. The CDR3 here is CASRKRTGVRDTEAFF. In DNA form, the CDR3 reads TGTGCCAGCAGAAAACGGACAGGGGTACGAGACACTGAAGCTTTCTTT.

The V gene is TRBV6-1, the J gene TRBJ2-1; a weak D match, TRBD2 (6 bases). V lost 6 bases to trimming and J lost 3 bases, with 15 bases between them. The CDR3 spans 15 residues. Germline V CDR1 and CDR2: MNHNS, SASEGT. Written as DNA, the CDR3 is TGTGCCAGCAGCCGCGGACGGGGGATCTACAATGAGCAGTTCTTC. Its translation is CASSRGRGIYNEQFF.

This clonotype appeared a few times. Here the CDR3 DNA reads TGTGCCAGCAGCACAGGACAGGGGGCGCGGACTGAAGCTTTCTTT. Protein product: CASSTGQGARTEAFF. The chain recombines TRBV5-4 with TRBJ1-1, with 11 bases that match TRBD1. After removal of 4 bases from V and 5 bases from J, the junction contained 7 bases not matched to a gene. Looked up from germline, CDR1 is SGHNT and CDR2 is YYREEE (reference sequence). The CDR3 consists of 15 residues.

This clonotype came up a few times. The genes are TRBV7-3 and TRBJ2-1, with 9 bases aligning to TRBD2. The CDR3 contains 14 residues. V lost 2 bases, J lost 14 bases, and 10 bases stayed unmatched. Looked up from germline, CDR1 is SGHTA and CDR2 is FQGTGA. CDR3 sequence reads: CASSLSAGGPGKFF. As DNA, the CDR3 is TGTGCCAGCAGCTTATCGGCGGGAGGGCCGGGAAAGTTCTTC.

This clonotype was detected ten times or more. The chain couples TRBV2 to TRBJ1-5; tentative D call: TRBD1 (6 bases). CDR1 is SNHLY and CDR2 is FYNNEI in the germline V gene. The CDR3 consists of 15 residues. Trimming removed 4 bases from V and 7 bases from J, with 17 bases in between. CDR3 in amino acids: CASSVTGASHQPQHF. Written as DNA, the CDR3 is TGTGCCAGCAGTGTGACGGGGGCGTCCCACCAGCCCCAGCATTTT.

This clonotype was observed at least ten times. The chain joins TRBV27 to TRBJ1-1; TRBD1 is a possible D gene (5 bases). Germline loops: CDR1 MNHEY, CDR2 SMNVEV (reference sequence). The CDR3 is made up of 14 amino acids. Trimming left V 5 bases short and J 1 base short, with 11 bases between. The CDR3 DNA sequence: TGTGCCAGCAGTATCGACAGATGGAACACTGAAGCTTTCTTT. It encodes CASSIDRWNTEAFF.

This clonotype has a handful of counts. V and J are TRBV30 and TRBJ2-3; no firm D call. CDR1 GTSNPN and CDR2 SVGIG come from the germline V gene (reference sequence). The CDR3 sequence is 14 residues long. V lost 1 base and J 2 bases, leaving 10 bases between the germline ends. In nucleotides, the CDR3 is TGTGCCTGGAGTGGAGCCCAGTACACAGATACGCAGTATTTT. Residues: CAWSGAQYTDTQYF.